The present T cell receptor beta chain was sequenced within a study of blood T cells in healthy people across ages. Details on this clonotype: Its antigen is not known.

Primers used in a second PCR of about 7 to 12 cycles were a sample-barcoded 5' primer and a J-beta primer mix. From the 5' RACE reads, TCRdb called clonotypes with MiXCR, one entry per CDR3 protein. The data hold more than 650,000 distinct CDR3 sequences, with about 20% observed a single time. This CDR3 comprises 15 residues. The ends lost 6 bases at V and 6 bases at J; junction bases unmatched: 12. Germline V lookup: CDR1 SQVTM, CDR2 ANQGSEA. Broader study findings: Long-lived and aged donors differed, with more naive CD4+ cells and higher diversity in the long-lived.

The specimen was blood. The clonotype comes from a man aged 70-80 years in good health. This chain links TRBV29-1 with TRBJ2-3, with 10 bases fitting TRBD1. The CDR3 region has the DNA TGCAGCGTCCAAATGGGACAGGGGTTCAGGGATACGCAGTATTTT. It codes for CSVQMGQGFRDTQYF.